This T cell receptor (beta chain) was documented in a study of CD8 T cells in ankylosing spondylitis. The germline V gene encodes CDR1 SGHTA and CDR2 FQGNSA. There are 15 residues in the CDR3. V lost 2 bases, J lost 4 bases, and 14 bases lay in between. Each CDR3 protein gets one entry after TCRdb re-called the 5' RACE reads with MiXCR. The data hold about 750,000 distinct CDR3 sequences, with around 20% observed a single time. Regarding the study as a whole: It appeared that ankylosing spondylitis blood was characterized by a TCR beta motif of eight highly homologous variants.

This clonotype was seen more than once but under ten times. The antigen is unknown. This TCR came from a male donor with ankylosing spondylitis. This chain links TRBV7-2 with TRBJ2-5, with a tentative D call TRBD2 (6 bases). Sequenced: blood, either unsorted or a sorted T cell fraction (not recorded which). The CDR3 region is CASSLLGGTGETQYF. The CDR3 coding sequence is TGTGCCAGCAGCTTATTGGGCGGGACGGGAGAGACCCAGTACTTC.